These 16 T cell receptor beta chains share one sample of origin, sequenced in a study of blood T cell repertoires in COVID-19. Sequencing used immunoSEQ multiplex PCR; TCRdb keeps in-frame clones, though not all of them. Of some 270,000 clones listed, 70% to 90% are singletons. The sample consisted of PBMCs or T cells enriched from blood (not recorded which). The receptors originated from a woman aged 45-65 years who had been exposed to COVID-19.

In its sample, this clone was seen a few times. The chain employs TRBV7-9 and TRBJ1-3; no reliable D call. V lost 3 bases to trimming and J lost 4 bases, with 13 bases between them. In germline, CDR1 is SEHNR, CDR2 FQNEAQ (reference sequence). The CDR3 contains 15 residues. The CDR3 is CASSFGTSLGNTIYF. The CDR3 DNA reads TGTGCCAGCAGCTTCGGTACCTCCTTGGGAAACACCATATATTTT.

The sample holds many counts of this clone. The rearrangement joins TRBV4-2 to TRBJ1-6; D gene unclear. This CDR3 contains 14 residues. V lost 4 bases to trimming and J lost 9 bases, with 13 bases between them. Germline lookup yields CDR1 LGHNA and CDR2 YNFKEQ. CDR3: CASSPGDGFSPLHF. CDR3 in DNA: TGTGCCAGCAGCCCTGGAGACGGATTTTCACCCCTCCACTTT.

The sample holds one count of this clone. The J gene is TRBJ2-5, the V gene TRBV10-2, with 10 bases that match TRBD2. The CDR3 is made up of 14 amino acids. The V gene end was trimmed by 5 bases and the J gene end by 4 bases; junction bases not matched to a gene: 4. Germline V gene sequence: CDR1 WSHSY, CDR2 SAAADI. For the CDR3, the DNA is TGCGCCAGCAGTAGCGGGGGGGCCCCAGAGACCCAGTACTTC. Translating gives CASSSGGAPETQYF.

There are a few counts of this clone. The chain has TRBV7-8 and TRBJ1-2; D unclear. This CDR3 is 14 amino acids long. Germline V CDR1 and CDR2: SGHVS, FQNEAQ. Deletions cut 1 base from V and 8 bases from J, with 14 bases between. The CDR3 is CASSLGSGVQGYTF. In DNA, the CDR3 is TGTGCCAGCAGCTTAGGTAGCGGGGTACAGGGCTACACCTTC.

This clone was seen more than once but under ten times. This chain joins TRBV2 and TRBJ1-1; D is ambiguous. Trimming left V 4 bases short and J 1 base short, with 4 bases between. The CDR3 is 12 residues long. Germline assignment: CDR1 SNHLY and CDR2 FYNNEI. The CDR3 region has the DNA TGTGCCAGCAGTGCAGAGAACACTGAAGCTTTCTTT. This codes for CASSAENTEAFF.

V usage is TRBV6-6 and J usage is TRBJ1-2; D is ambiguous. From germline, CDR1 is MNHNY and CDR2 SVGAGI (reference sequence). Trimming shortened V by 2 bases and J by 1 base, and 5 bases separated the two germline ends. CDR3 length equals 13 residues. The CDR3: CASSYAGNYGYTF. CDR3 nucleotide sequence: TGTGCCAGCAGTTACGCCGGTAACTATGGCTACACCTTC.

The rearrangement uses TRBV13 and TRBJ2-7, with TRBD1 matching over 7 bases. The V and J ends lost 5 bases and 9 bases, in that order; junction bases with no gene match: 4. The CDR3 loop spans 11 amino acids. Germline V CDR1 and CDR2: PRHDT, FYEKMQ (reference sequence). CDR3 protein: CASSRDSGQYF. Written as DNA, the CDR3 is TGTGCCAGCAGCAGGGACAGCGGGCAGTACTTC.

The chain recombines TRBV21-1 with TRBJ2-1; the table's D call, TRBD2, has no DNA check behind it. TRBV21-1 is a listed pseudogene. The CDR3 is 14 residues long. The CDR3 protein is CASRWRDGYNEQFF. The CDR3 nucleotides are TGTGCCAGCAGATGGCGGGACGGTTACAATGAGCAGTTCTTC.

The chain combines TRBV3-1 (or the pseudogene TRBV3-2) with TRBJ2-1; 13 nucleotides align to TRBD2. CDR1 is LGHDT, CDR2 YNNKEL, per germline (reference sequence). J was trimmed by 7 bases and V by 1 base; bases with no gene match: 13. The CDR3 covers 19 residues. The CDR3 coding sequence is TGTGCCAGCAGCCAAGTAACCGGGACTAGCGGGGACCCATGGAATGAGCAGTTCTTC. Protein: CASSQVTGTSGDPWNEQFF.

This rearrangement joins TRBV27 to TRBJ1-2; 8 nucleotides agree with TRBD1. The CDR3 is 13 amino acids. Germline V CDR1 and CDR2: MNHEY, SMNVEV (reference sequence). V lost 9 bases and J lost 4; bases outside the gene matches: 7. CDR3 DNA sequence: TGTGCCAGTCGACAGGGGATCAGCTATGGCTACACCTTC. As protein: CASRQGISYGYTF.

The V and J genes are TRBV24-1 and TRBJ1-1, with 8 bases that match TRBD1. From germline, CDR1 is KGHDR and CDR2 SFDVKD. Unmatched junction bases numbered 9, after V lost 4 bases and J lost 12 bases. This CDR3 has 13 amino acids. CDR3 nucleotides: TGTGCCACCAGTGAAGGACAGGGACTTCCCCCTTTCTTT. Its protein is CATSEGQGLPPFF.

The chain combines TRBV5-6 with TRBJ2-1; D perhaps matches TRBD1 (5 bases). This CDR3 is 14 amino acids long. V gave up 2 bases and J gave up 7 bases, with 13 bases separating them. Germline values: CDR1 SGHDT, CDR2 YYEEEE. CDR3 loop: CASSFGHLVNEQFF. For the CDR3, the DNA is TGTGCCAGCAGCTTCGGACACCTTGTTAATGAGCAGTTCTTC. Full variable domain (remainder filled in from reference TRBV5-6 and TRBJ2-1): DAGVTQSPTHLIKTRGQQVTLRCSPKSGHDTVSWYQQALGQGPQFIFQYYEEEERQRGNFPDRFSGHQFPNYSSELNVNALLLGDSALYLCASSFGHLVNEQFFGPGTRLTVL.

In this sample, this clone turned up once. This chain links TRBV9 with TRBJ2-1; a weak D match, TRBD1 (6 bases). Deletions cut 4 bases from V and 4 bases from J, with 9 bases between. The CDR3 length is 13 residues. Germline V gene data show CDR1 as SGDLS and CDR2 as YYNGEE. The CDR3 is CASSQGLYNEQFF. CDR3 nucleotide sequence: TGTGCCAGCAGCCAGGGGCTTTACAATGAGCAGTTCTTC.

In its sample, this clone was seen a few times. This chain connects TRBV27 to TRBJ2-1, with a possible D match to TRBD2 (6 bases). The V gene lost 5 bases and the J gene lost 0 bases, with 17 bases spanning the gap. The CDR3 is 17 residues long. Germline CDR1 MNHEY, CDR2 SMNVEV (reference sequence). The CDR3 nucleotides are TGTGCCAGCAGTCCCATAAATACGGGGGTCTCCTACAATGAGCAGTTCTTC. It yields the protein CASSPINTGVSYNEQFF.

This clone came up a few times. The chain's CDR3 is CSASDRGAGGWMETQYF. The CDR3 DNA reads as TGCAGTGCTAGTGACCGAGGGGCAGGAGGGTGGATGGAGACCCAGTACTTC. The chain carries TRBV20-1 and TRBJ2-5; perhaps TRBD2 as D (6 bases). The germline V and J ends were trimmed by 3 bases and 5 bases, with 25 bases remaining between them. This CDR3 is 17 amino acids long. Germline CDR1 reads DFQATT; CDR2 reads SNEGSKA (reference sequence).

The gene calls are TRBV9 and TRBJ1-6; no clear D gene. Looked up from germline, CDR1 is SGDLS and CDR2 is YYNGEE. V was trimmed by 3 bases and J by 8 bases, leaving 15 bases between them. This CDR3 has 15 residues. CDR3 sequence: CASSAGWAGDSPLHF. The CDR3 region has the DNA TGTGCCAGCAGCGCCGGGTGGGCCGGGGATTCACCCCTCCACTTT.